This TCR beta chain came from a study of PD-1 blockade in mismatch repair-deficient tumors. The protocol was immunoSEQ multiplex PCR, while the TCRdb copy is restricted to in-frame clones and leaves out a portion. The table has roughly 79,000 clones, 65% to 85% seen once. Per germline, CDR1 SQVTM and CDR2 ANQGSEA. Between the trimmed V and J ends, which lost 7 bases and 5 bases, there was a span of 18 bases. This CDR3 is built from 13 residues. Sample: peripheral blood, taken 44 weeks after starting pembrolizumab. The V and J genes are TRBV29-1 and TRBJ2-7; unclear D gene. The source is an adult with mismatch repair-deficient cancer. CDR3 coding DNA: TGCAGCGCCGACAACCCTGACTTCGACGAGCAGTACTTC. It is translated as CSADNPDFDEQYF.